The 31 T cell receptor beta chains below come from one sample, sequenced in a study of OX40 agonist ivuxolimab in advanced cancers. TCRdb's copy holds only in-frame clones and misses some; the assay was immunoSEQ multiplex PCR. The profile shows 80,000 to 100,000 clones, about 92% of them singletons. Sequencing was performed on CD4+ or CD8+ T cells sorted from blood, taken in a trial of the OX40 agonist ivuxolimab. The receptor source for this set is an adult with an advanced solid tumor such as melanoma, head and neck, liver or kidney cancer.

The genes are TRBV2 and TRBJ1-2; possible D gene TRBD1, 5 bases. V gave up 6 bases and J gave up 1 base, with 18 bases separating them. Per the germline V gene, CDR1 is SNHLY and CDR2 is FYNNEI. CDR3 length equals 16 residues. CDR3: CASSAPDRDGNYGYTF. The CDR3 bases are TGTGCCAGCAGCGCTCCCGACCGGGACGGTAACTATGGCTACACCTTC.

This chain uses TRBV28 with TRBJ2-3; no reliable D call. The CDR3 contains 15 residues. V was cut by 4 bases and J by 1 base, with 12 bases left in between. Germline V CDR1 and CDR2: MDHEN, SYDVKM. The CDR3: CASSSRGTGTDTQYF. DNA of the CDR3: TGTGCCAGCAGTTCACGAGGAACGGGCACAGATACGCAGTATTTT.

The V gene is TRBV4-2, the J gene TRBJ2-2; no clear D. Germline V gene sequence: CDR1 LGHNA, CDR2 YNFKEQ. The CDR3 runs to 13 residues. Trimming stripped 7 bases from V and 6 bases from J, with 12 bases between. The CDR3 region has the DNA TGTGCCAGCACCGAGAGAGAGTCCGGGGAGCTGTTTTTT. Translated, it gives CASTERESGELFF.

The chain employs TRBV15 and TRBJ2-7; no clear D. Germline CDR1 is LNHNV and CDR2 is YYDKDF (reference sequence). Between the trimmed V and J ends, which lost 0 bases and 2 bases, there was a span of 14 bases. This CDR3 has 16 amino acids. The chain's CDR3 is CATSRDESSDTYEQYF. The CDR3 DNA sequence: TGTGCCACCAGCAGAGATGAAAGTAGTGATACCTACGAGCAGTACTTC.

As DNA, the CDR3 is TGTGCCAGCAGTTTAACTTGGATAACGGGACCTAACAATGAGCAGTTCTTC. It specifies CASSLTWITGPNNEQFF. The V gene is TRBV27, the J gene TRBJ2-1; the D call may be TRBD1 or TRBD2 (5 bases each). Per the germline V gene, CDR1 is MNHEY and CDR2 is SMNVEV (reference sequence). The CDR3 length is 17 residues. Trimming cost V 2 bases and J 5 bases, with 19 bases left between them.

The chain couples TRBV5-1 to TRBJ2-7; D unresolved. The germline CDR1 and CDR2 sequences are SGHRS and YFSETQ. Trimming cost V 4 bases and J 0 bases, with 11 bases left between them. CDR3 size: 14 residues. CDR3 in DNA: TGCGCCAGCAGCCCGGACCGACCCTCCTACGAGCAGTACTTC. Translated, it gives CASSPDRPSYEQYF.

This chain links TRBV2 with TRBJ2-1; 7 nucleotides match TRBD1. CDR3 length: 14 amino acids. The germline V gene has CDR1 SNHLY and CDR2 FYNNEI. V shed 6 bases, J shed 6 bases, and the junction held 8 bases outside the gene matches. CDR3 coding DNA: TGTGCCAGCAGAGTCTACCGGGACAGCAATGAGCAGTTCTTC. This sequence encodes CASRVYRDSNEQFF.

This rearrangement joins TRBV25-1 to TRBJ1-1; D may be TRBD1 (5 bases). CDR3 length equals 13 residues. V shed 7 bases and J shed 1 base, with 10 bases lying between them. The germline V gene encodes CDR1 MGHDK and CDR2 SYGVNS. DNA for the CDR3: TGTGCCAGCATCCCCGGGACGAACACTGAAGCTTTCTTT. This codes for CASIPGTNTEAFF.

A single count supports this clone. V gene TRBV6-5 combines with J gene TRBJ1-5; possible D gene TRBD1, 5 bases. Germline loops: CDR1 MNHEY, CDR2 SVGAGI. Trimming pared 6 bases from V and 3 bases from J, leaving 9 bases between. The CDR3 sequence is 13 residues long. CDR3: CASRFGHNQPQHF. CDR3 sequence (DNA): TGTGCCAGCAGATTCGGACACAATCAGCCCCAGCATTTT.

The chain joins TRBV30 to TRBJ1-1; TRBD1 might be the D (5 bases). Looked up from germline, CDR1 is GTSNPN and CDR2 is SVGIG (reference sequence). The CDR3 sequence is 15 residues long. The V gene lost 1 base and the J gene lost 1 base, with 13 bases spanning the gap. The CDR3 here is CAWSEGVFPNTEAFF. The CDR3 DNA reads as TGTGCCTGGAGTGAAGGGGTCTTTCCGAACACTGAAGCTTTCTTT.

This sequence joins TRBV10-3 and TRBJ1-4; D gene unclear. The CDR3 covers 18 residues. V dropped 2 bases and J dropped 7 bases, with 23 bases sitting between them. Looked up from germline, CDR1 is ENHRY and CDR2 is SYGVKD. CDR3 bases: TGTGCCATCAGTGAGGCCCCCTTAGGGCAGTCCCAAGCTGAAAAACTGTTTTTT. It yields the protein CAISEAPLGQSQAEKLFF.

The chain employs TRBV28 and TRBJ2-1, with a possible D match to TRBD2 (5 bases). This CDR3 region has 13 residues. Looked up from germline, CDR1 is MDHEN and CDR2 is SYDVKM. Trimming removed 10 bases at V and 2 bases at J, with 12 bases between. CDR3 bases: TGTGCCATGCCGGACTTTACCTACAATGAGCAGTTCTTC. Residues: CAMPDFTYNEQFF.

DNA for the CDR3: TGTGCCAGCAGCGTAGTTGACAGGGGTCGGTCTGGAAACACCATATATTTT. Translating gives CASSVVDRGRSGNTIYF. The chain recombines TRBV9 with TRBJ1-3; TRBD1 matches 8 bases. J lost 1 base, V lost 0 bases, and 6 bases had no gene match. Germline assignment: CDR1 SGDLS and CDR2 YYNGEE. CDR3 length: 17 residues.

With regard to this clone: The sample carries other DNA sequences with the same CDR3. The J gene is TRBJ2-7, the V gene TRBV7-9; the match to TRBD1 covers 8 bases. The germline CDR1 and CDR2 sequences are SEHNR and FQNEAQ (reference sequence). CDR3 length: 14 residues. V lost 1 base and J lost 4; bases outside the gene matches: 3. This chain's CDR3 is CASSLGGTGYEQYF. The CDR3 DNA reads TGTGCCAGCAGCTTAGGAGGGACAGGATACGAGCAGTACTTC.

This rearrangement joins TRBV4-2 to TRBJ2-5; maybe TRBD2 (5 bases). The last part of the DNA fits TRBJ2-7 better; the J call may be wrong. Per germline, CDR1 LGHNA and CDR2 YNFKEQ. There are 15 residues in the CDR3. CDR3 sequence: CASSQGALVRYEQYF. The CDR3 DNA is TGTGCCAGCAGCCAAGGAGCACTAGTCCGGTACGAGCAGTACTTC.

The rearrangement links TRBV27 to TRBJ2-3; the match to TRBD2 covers 16 bases. The CDR3 totals 16 residues. V dropped 5 bases and J dropped 3; count of bases not matched to a gene: 2. In germline, CDR1 is MNHEY, CDR2 SMNVEV (reference sequence). The CDR3 nucleotides read TGTGCCAGCAGTGGGACTAGCGGGAGGGGAACAGATACGCAGTATTTT. Its protein is CASSGTSGRGTDTQYF.

The chain employs TRBV19 and TRBJ2-7; a possible D gene is TRBD2 (6 bases). The CDR3 runs 15 residues. V lost 3 bases, J lost 2 bases, and 14 bases lay in between. Germline values: CDR1 LNHDA, CDR2 SQIVND (reference sequence). This CDR3 is CASSISPSAAYEQYF. The CDR3 region has the DNA TGTGCCAGTAGTATCTCTCCTAGCGCAGCCTACGAGCAGTACTTC.

The V gene is TRBV19, the J gene TRBJ1-4; weak D call: TRBD1 (5 bases). Germline V CDR1 and CDR2: LNHDA, SQIVND (reference sequence). The CDR3 loop spans 14 amino acids. V shed 6 bases and J shed 6 bases, with 14 bases lying between them. The CDR3 reads CASSTGTDYEKLFF. In nucleotides, the CDR3 is TGTGCCAGTAGCACCGGGACCGACTATGAAAAACTGTTTTTT.

The chain couples TRBV4-2 to TRBJ1-2, with 8 bases aligning to TRBD1. Germline V gene lookup returns CDR1 LGHNA and CDR2 YNFKEQ. The trim removed 0 bases at V and 4 bases at J, leaving 7 bases unmatched. The CDR3 runs to 16 residues. The CDR3 coding sequence is TGTGCCAGCAGCCAAGAGCAGGACAGGGACGGCTATGGCTACACCTTC. It is translated as CASSQEQDRDGYGYTF.

This chain uses TRBV7-3 with TRBJ2-3; TRBD2 aligns across 15 bases. Germline V gene sequence: CDR1 SGHTA, CDR2 FQGTGA. The CDR3 is 19 residues long. V trimming: 3 bases; J trimming: 3 bases; junction bases outside the gene matches: 10. The CDR3: CASSLTGLAGGPGTDTQYF. CDR3 DNA sequence: TGTGCCAGCAGCTTGACTGGACTAGCGGGAGGGCCTGGGACAGATACGCAGTATTTT.

The V call is TRBV19, the J call TRBJ2-5, with D maybe TRBD1 (5 bases). The CDR3 loop spans 15 amino acids. Trimming stripped 3 bases from V and 1 base from J, with 12 bases between. The germline V gene has CDR1 LNHDA and CDR2 SQIVND (reference sequence). The CDR3 DNA reads TGTGCCAGTAGTATTTCAGGGTTTATCCAAGAGACCCAGTACTTC. Residues: CASSISGFIQETQYF.

This clone has a single count. The rearrangement uses TRBV7-9 and TRBJ1-2; D is uncertain. Germline V gene lookup returns CDR1 SEHNR and CDR2 FQNEAQ (reference sequence). CDR3 length: 13 amino acids. The V end was cut by 1 base, the J end by 4 bases, with 7 bases between. CDR3: CASSLELVYGYTF. CDR3 in DNA: TGTGCCAGCAGCTTAGAGTTGGTCTATGGCTACACCTTC.

This rearrangement joins TRBV27 to TRBJ2-1, with unresolved D. The CDR3 sequence is 12 residues long. Germline CDR1 reads MNHEY; CDR2 reads SMNVEV (reference sequence). Trimming removed 8 bases at V and 9 bases at J, with 14 bases between. The CDR3, as DNA: TGTGCCAGCGGCTTCAGGTTAGGTGAGCAGTTCTTC. Protein product: CASGFRLGEQFF.

J is TRBJ2-5 and V is TRBV5-4, with D tentatively TRBD2 (5 bases). CDR3 size: 15 residues. The V end lost 4 bases, the J end lost 5 bases, and 18 bases lay between the germline ends. Per germline, CDR1 SGHNT and CDR2 YYREEE (reference sequence). The CDR3 reads CASSPRSAGRETQYF. CDR3 bases: TGTGCCAGCAGCCCGCGGTCTGCGGGCCGCGAGACCCAGTACTTC. Using reference TRBV5-4 and TRBJ2-5 for the parts outside the CDR3, the full variable domain is ETGVTQSPTHLIKTRGQQVTLRCSSQSGHNTVSWYQQALGQGPQFIFQYYREEENGRGNFPPRFSGLQFPNYSSELNVNALELDDSALYLCASSPRSAGRETQYFGPGTRLLVL.

This chain's CDR3 is CASSWTSGKISTGELFF. DNA of the CDR3: TGTGCCAGCAGCTGGACTAGCGGAAAAATCAGCACCGGGGAGCTGTTTTTT. The chain carries TRBV11-2 and TRBJ2-2; TRBD2 matches 10 bases. This CDR3 comprises 17 residues. Germline assignment: CDR1 SGHAT and CDR2 FQNNGV. With 4 bases clipped from V and 4 bases from J, the junction kept 9 bases outside the gene matches.

The chain recombines TRBV7-2 with TRBJ2-2; TRBD2 is a possible D gene (6 bases). V lost 4 bases and J 4 bases, leaving 13 bases between the germline ends. This CDR3 contains 15 residues. Germline CDR1 reads SGHTA; CDR2 reads FQGNSA. The DNA for the CDR3 is TGTGCCAGCAGCTCTGGAGGGAGATCCACCGGGGAGCTGTTTTTT. This translates into CASSSGGRSTGELFF.

This chain uses TRBV28 with TRBJ2-5; possibly TRBD2 for D (6 bases). V was clipped by 8 bases and J by 10 bases, with 20 bases between them. From germline, CDR1 is MDHEN and CDR2 SYDVKM. The CDR3 consists of 13 residues. DNA of the CDR3: TGTGCCAGCGGCCTCACTAGCACTTTACTCCAGTACTTC. Its translation is CASGLTSTLLQYF.

V gene TRBV5-5 combines with J gene TRBJ1-2; the match to TRBD1 covers 8 bases. Trimming took 0 bases from V and 1 from J; bases not matched to a gene: 5. The CDR3 runs to 16 residues. The germline V gene has CDR1 SGHKS and CDR2 YYEKEE (reference sequence). The CDR3 nucleotides read TGTGCCAGCAGCTTGGCCGGGACAGGCGTTAACTATGGCTACACCTTC. Translating gives CASSLAGTGVNYGYTF.

The chain uses TRBV7-2 and TRBJ2-2; D not resolved. CDR3 length: 13 residues. V lost 5 bases and J 4 bases, leaving 8 bases between the germline ends. Germline V CDR1 and CDR2: SGHTA, FQGNSA. For the CDR3, the DNA is TGTGCCAGCAGCCCCGTTAGCACCGGGGAGCTGTTTTTT. This sequence encodes CASSPVSTGELFF.

This chain connects TRBV4-2 to TRBJ2-7, with D possibly being TRBD2 (6 bases). The V gene's germline CDR1 is LGHNA and CDR2 YNFKEQ. V was trimmed by 4 bases and J by 4 bases, leaving 32 bases between them. The CDR3 covers 20 residues. This CDR3 reads CASSPSSAVLWLEGGYEQYF. The CDR3 DNA reads TGTGCCAGCAGCCCAAGCTCCGCTGTTTTGTGGTTGGAGGGAGGATACGAGCAGTACTTC.

J is TRBJ2-2 and V is TRBV5-4, with D perhaps matching TRBD1 or TRBD2 (5 bases each). This CDR3 contains 16 residues. Trimming took 4 bases from V and 4 from J, leaving 17 bases between them. Germline CDR1 and CDR2: SGHNT and YYREEE (reference sequence). CDR3 amino acids: CASSRGTGRPTGELFF. For the CDR3, the DNA is TGTGCCAGCAGCCGTGGGACGGGACGACCCACCGGGGAGCTGTTTTTT.